What follows describes a single T cell receptor beta chain. Its antigen remains unknown. Among a few donor pairs, the unstimulated naive, memory, effector memory and TEMRA subsets underwent sequencing. This entry belongs to a study of siplizumab effects on memory and regulatory T cells. This CDR3 region has 14 residues. Germline CDR1 reads SGHAT; CDR2 reads FQNNGV. V dropped 0 bases and J dropped 3; count of bases not matched to a gene: 2. Assay used: immunoSEQ multiplex PCR; TCRdb lists only in-frame clones, some missing. Among about 40,000 clones listed, 89% were seen once. General study findings and limits: Proliferating siplizumab-culture Treg suppressive function went unconfirmed.

Sequenced: naive CD4+ T cells sorted from blood. This receptor was identified in a human donor in good health. The chain is built from TRBV11-2 and TRBJ2-7; 7 bases line up with TRBD1. As DNA, the CDR3 is TGTGCCAGCAGCTTAGAGGGACAGAGCTACGAGCAGTACTTC. Protein sequence: CASSLEGQSYEQYF.